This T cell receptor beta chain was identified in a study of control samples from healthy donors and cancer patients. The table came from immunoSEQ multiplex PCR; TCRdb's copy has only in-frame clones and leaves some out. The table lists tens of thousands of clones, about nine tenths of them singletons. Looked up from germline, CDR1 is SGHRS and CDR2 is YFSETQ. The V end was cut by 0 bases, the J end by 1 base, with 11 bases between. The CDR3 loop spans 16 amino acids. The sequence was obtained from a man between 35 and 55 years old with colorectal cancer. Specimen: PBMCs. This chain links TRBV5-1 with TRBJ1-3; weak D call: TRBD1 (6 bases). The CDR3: CASSLVGGLSGNTIYF. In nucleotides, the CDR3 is TGCGCCAGCAGCTTGGTTGGGGGGCTGTCTGGAAACACCATATATTTT. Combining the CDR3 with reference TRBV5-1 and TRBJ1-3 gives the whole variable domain KAGVTQTPRYLIKTRGQQVTLSCSPISGHRSVSWYQQTPGQGLQFLFEYFSETQRNKGNFPGRFSGRQFSNSRSEMNVSTLELGDSALYLCASSLVGGLSGNTIYFGEGSWLTVV.